This T cell receptor (beta chain) was obtained from a study of shared clonotypes between healthy human individuals. Across the whole study: Participating donors consisted of a couple of women and a few men aged 18 to 49.

The study's findings and limits: Naive CD4 clonotypes were shared across a handful of donors at about 5%.

This table comes from immunoSEQ multiplex PCR, and its TCRdb copy is limited to in-frame clones, with some not included. The data show some 240,000 clones, about 65% seen once. In regard to this clone: The antigen is unknown.

The study separated CD4+ cells into CD45RA+ naive and CD45RA-negative memory subsets. Sequenced material: memory CD4+ T cells sorted from blood. Subset reported: CD45RA-negative fraction. This receptor was taken from a man in his thirties or forties in good health.

The CDR3 loop is CAWSAGHEETQYF. The DNA of the CDR3 is TGTGCCTGGAGCGCGGGGCACGAGGAGACCCAGTACTTC. The chain carries TRBV30 and TRBJ2-5; possible D gene TRBD2, 6 bases. The CDR3 length is 13 residues. The germline gives CDR1 GTSNPN, CDR2 SVGIG (reference sequence). V lost 3 bases and J lost 5, with 13 bases in between.